This is a list of T cell receptor beta chains from one sample in a study of blood T cell repertoires in COVID-19. The method was immunoSEQ multiplex PCR; TCRdb's version includes in-frame clones alone and lacks a portion of them. The sample records some 320,000 clones, roughly 90% being singletons. The material sequenced was PBMCs or T cells enriched from blood (not recorded which). Receptors originate from a man in his fifties or sixties who had recovered from COVID-19. The conserved cysteine and the conserved F or W are not part of the CDR3 here. Expanded clones are given a class, and other clones once, few, many or no size at all.

TRBV5-5,TRBJ2-7,.,ASSLGPSDEQY
TRBV27,TRBJ1-5,once,ASRPLIGDSNQPQH
TRBV4-2,TRBJ2-4,.,ASSQDSGVAKNIQY
TRBV4-3,TRBJ1-1,.,ASSHGQGLNTEAF
TRBV28,TRBJ2-1,.,ASSSGFYEQF
TRBV5-4,TRBJ2-3,.,ASSRTSGALDTQY
TRBV27,TRBJ1-2,.,ASSSRTRTVTNYGYT
TRBV7-3,TRBJ2-2,few,ASSLTSGGTGELF
TRBV2,TRBJ1-1,once,ASSEASMIREAF
TRBV6-2/TRBV6-3,TRBJ2-1,.,ASSTGLAVSYNEQF
TRBV11-2,TRBJ2-1,.,ASSHGTGFYNEQF
TRBV27,TRBJ2-6,.,ASSLLGGGSGANVLT
TRBV4-1,TRBJ1-3,once,ASSQGTGTGGNTIY
TRBV2,TRBJ2-5,once,ASSVPPSWDRGGETQY
TRBV10-3,TRBJ2-2,.,AISPGLAGGETGELF
TRBV10-3,TRBJ2-7,.,AISDSLGGYEQY
TRBV6-5,TRBJ2-7,.,ASSRDRGQYEQY
TRBV25-1,TRBJ1-1,.,ASSAFDRDYTEAF
TRBV27,TRBJ2-6,.,ASSDRLSGANVLT
TRBV18,TRBJ2-3,.,ASSPKGLAGGNTQY
TRBV3-1/TRBV3-2,TRBJ2-1,.,ASSLRGSYNEQF
TRBV24-1,TRBJ2-7,.,ATAGHSYEQY
TRBV7-9,TRBJ2-3,once,ASINWGDGVDTQY
TRBV9,TRBJ2-7,.,ASSVEVAGELYEQY
TRBV7-2,TRBJ1-1,.,ASSSLGGSTEAF
TRBV18,TRBJ2-2,.,ASSPRLAGAMNTGELF
TRBV6-5,TRBJ1-1,few,ASRVKGGGNTEAF
TRBV7-9,TRBJ1-2,.,ASSPTDRSYGYT
TRBV28,TRBJ2-7,.,ASSLTLAGEQY
TRBV27,TRBJ1-5,once,ASSLSRVNQPQH
TRBV25-1,TRBJ1-3,.,ASSDRVSGTIY
TRBV24-1,TRBJ1-4,.,ATSDSRKPNEKLF
TRBV29-1,TRBJ2-7,.,SVTGTSYSYEQY
TRBV24-1,TRBJ1-1,once,ATSHRDRVTEAF
TRBV19,TRBJ2-7,once,ASSPTPGTSSYEQY
TRBV4-1,TRBJ2-7,few,ASSQTSGSIHEQY
TRBV6-5,TRBJ1-3,.,ASSITGSFGNTIY
TRBV6-1,TRBJ2-3,.,ASSDNLDTQY
TRBV7-2,TRBJ2-3,.,ASSFSFIDTQY
TRBV19,TRBJ1-5,.,ASSIELTASNQPQH
TRBV10-3,TRBJ1-1,.,AISEGARDAF